This T cell receptor (beta chain) was identified during a study of shared T cell receptors in the human thymus. The method was immunoSEQ multiplex PCR; TCRdb's version includes in-frame clones alone and lacks a portion of them. The sample carries roughly 710,000 clones, 80% to 90% recorded once. The J segment lost 0 bases and the V segment lost 7 bases, leaving 13 bases of the junction unmatched. Germline V CDR1 and CDR2: SNHLY, FYNNEI. The CDR3 covers 18 residues. A further study also used this sample, focusing on human thymus T cells. As reported in that work: The donor group consisted of healthy Finnish infants who were having corrective surgery for congenital heart defects. Thymic as well as blood repertoires seemed to favor certain V and J genes unevenly. Among unrelated individuals, related research reported thymic repertoires that overlapped highly.

The clonotype comes from a girl under two years old with a congenital heart defect. Sequenced material: thymocytes. This chain joins TRBV2 and TRBJ2-2; 8 nucleotides align to TRBD1. In nucleotides, the CDR3 is TGTGCCAGCACCGGACAGGGAGCGACGGTACCGAACACCGGGGAGCTGTTTTTT. Encoded protein: CASTGQGATVPNTGELFF. The entire variable domain, with the rest obtained from reference TRBV2 and TRBJ2-2, is as follows: EPEVTQTPSHQVTQMGQEVILRCVPISNHLYFYWYRQILGQKVEFLVSFYNNEISEKSEIFDDQFSVERPDGSNFTLKIRSTKLEDSAMYFCASTGQGATVPNTGELFFGEGSRLTVL.